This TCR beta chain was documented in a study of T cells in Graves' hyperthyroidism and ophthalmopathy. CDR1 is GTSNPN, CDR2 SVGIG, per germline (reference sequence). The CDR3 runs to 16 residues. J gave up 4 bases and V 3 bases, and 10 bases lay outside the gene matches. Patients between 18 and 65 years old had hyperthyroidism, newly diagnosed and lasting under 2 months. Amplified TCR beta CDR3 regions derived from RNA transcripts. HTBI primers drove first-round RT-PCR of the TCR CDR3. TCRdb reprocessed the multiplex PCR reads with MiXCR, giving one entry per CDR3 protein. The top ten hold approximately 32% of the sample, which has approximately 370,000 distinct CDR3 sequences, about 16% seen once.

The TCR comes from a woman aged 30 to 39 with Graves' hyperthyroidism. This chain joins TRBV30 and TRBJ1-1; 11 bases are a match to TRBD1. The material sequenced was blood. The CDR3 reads CAWRDAPGTGGTEAFF. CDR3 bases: TGTGCCTGGAGAGACGCTCCCGGGACAGGGGGCACTGAAGCTTTCTTT.